This T cell receptor beta chain was observed in a study of cytomegalovirus exposure and HLA in healthy donors. Overall study: One earlier analysis, a look at 200 million or so T cells, found roughly 120 million unique TCR beta sequences.

Researchers ran the PCR with 60 Vbeta and 13 Jbeta primers. The method was immunoSEQ multiplex PCR; TCRdb's version includes in-frame clones alone and lacks a portion of them. Of under 150,000 clones listed, around 78% are singletons. As for this clone: Its antigen is unidentified.

This CDR3 comprises 15 residues. Between the trimmed V and J ends, which lost 4 bases and 6 bases, there was a span of 18 bases. The study, taken as a whole, reports: The study labeled fewer than 200 TCR beta chains cytomegalovirus-associated. Later work associated 17,000 or so TCR beta sequences with HLA alleles at 0.05 false discovery rate.

The sample was PBMCs. J is TRBJ1-1 and V is TRBV6-7; D gene unclear. TRBV6-7 belongs to the ORF category, with a function that is uncertain. This sequence originates from a woman between 50 and 59 years old in good health and CMV-seronegative. The CDR3 DNA sequence: TGTGCCAGCAGTTTAACCGAGAGAGGCTTCCCTGAAGCTTTCTTT. This sequence encodes CASSLTERGFPEAFF.